The source of this T cell receptor beta chain is a study of response to subunit inactivated influenza vaccine. One entry per CDR3 protein, called by TCRdb with MiXCR from the RT-PCR reads. The data show roughly 780,000 distinct CDR3 sequences, about a fifth seen once. Trimming removed 4 bases at V and 4 bases at J, with 17 bases between. From germline, CDR1 is SGDLS and CDR2 YYNGEE. CDR3 size: 15 residues. Study-wide results and caveats: The authors suggested that few new T cells are recruited per seasonal influenza vaccination.

On this clonotype: Its cognate antigen is unknown.

The material was PBMCs from blood, obtained around 5 days after vaccination. This TCR came from a man aged 50-60 years who received an inactivated influenza vaccine. The rearrangement uses TRBV9 and TRBJ2-5; maybe TRBD1 (6 bases). The CDR3, as DNA: TGTGCCAGCAGCCCACAGGGTTTAGATAGAGAGACCCAGTACTTC. Its protein product is CASSPQGLDRETQYF.